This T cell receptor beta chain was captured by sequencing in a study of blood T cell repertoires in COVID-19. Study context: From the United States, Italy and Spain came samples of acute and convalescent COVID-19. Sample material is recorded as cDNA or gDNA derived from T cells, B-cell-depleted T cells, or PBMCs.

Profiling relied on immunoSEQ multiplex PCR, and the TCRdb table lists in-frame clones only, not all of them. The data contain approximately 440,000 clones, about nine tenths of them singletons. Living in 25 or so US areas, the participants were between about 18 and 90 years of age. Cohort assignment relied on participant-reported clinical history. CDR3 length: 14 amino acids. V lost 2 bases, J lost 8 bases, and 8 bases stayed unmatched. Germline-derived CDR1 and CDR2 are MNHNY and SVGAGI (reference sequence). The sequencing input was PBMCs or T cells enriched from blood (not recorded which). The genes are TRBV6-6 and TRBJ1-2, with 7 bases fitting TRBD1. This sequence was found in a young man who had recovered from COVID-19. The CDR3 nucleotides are TGTGCCAGCAGTTACCACCTTACAGGGGACGGCTACACCTTC. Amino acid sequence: CASSYHLTGDGYTF.